This TCR beta chain was documented in a study of blood T cell repertoires in COVID-19 (dated by TCRdb to 2020 to 2022). As for the study more broadly: Collaborator samples came from the United States, Italy and Spain and covered acute and convalescent phases of COVID-19. The material from the prospective study consisted of cDNA or gDNA derived from T cells, B-cell-depleted T cells, or PBMCs. Deeply sampled blood TCRbeta repertoires from subjects exposed to, actively infected with, or recovered from COVID-19 were included in the dataset. The repertoires were released in a freely available public database intended as a resource for research on the immune response to SARS-CoV-2. Samples came from the ongoing ImmuneRACE study (first 160 participants) plus 1,254 subjects from 6 global collaborators. The sample metadata nearly always contained a de-identified subject ID, COVID-19 status, age in years and sex. Where available, HLA class I and class II types were obtained from metadata supplied by the sample provider rather than from assay-based typing. General findings and caveats noted by the study authors: Clinical and demographic metadata were provided uncurated, with the amount varying by source and participant.

TCRbeta CDR3 regions were amplified from genomic DNA by means of the immunoSEQ Assay, a bias-controlled multiplex PCR. The original methods were these. The number of nucleated cells in each sample was estimated from the amplification of reference gene primers within the assay. To quantify the absolute abundance of each unique TCRbeta CDR3 rearrangement, sequence reads were collapsed and filtered. For each sample, productive Simpson clonality was calculated as the square root of Simpson's diversity index over productive rearrangements. As stored in TCRdb, this immuneACCESS dataset retains in-frame rearrangements with V and J assigned. A fraction of the clones does not appear; measured against another copy, unresolved V genes explain less than half of the discrepancy, and the remainder lacks a known reason. Clone size and V and J calls were adopted from that table, with D and trimming inferred from the DNA. In all, the sample holds some 120,000 clones, and 75% to 90% of those were seen once. The leading ten clones occupy 3.2% of the sample.

Notes on this clone: The antigen it binds to is not known. Base qualities were left out, and no much larger clone turns up one base away.

Trimming leaves V shorter by 7 bases and J shorter by 5 bases, with the junction holding 6 bases beyond the gene matches. There are 14 amino acids in the CDR3, from cysteine to phenylalanine inclusive. CDR3 DNA only is kept here, 42 bases in frame from base 1. Per the germline V gene, MNHEY is the CDR1 and SVGAGI is the CDR2. One collaborating source in Seattle enrolled patients during active infection and followed them longitudinally through the course of disease. Collaborating institutions collected whole blood in K2EDTA tubes following their own protocols. For TCRbeta analysis, collaborators shipped samples in one of three forms: frozen whole blood, isolated PBMCs, or DNA extracted from either of those sample types.

Recombination linked TRBV6-5 to TRBJ2-7; TRBD1 aligns with 12 central bases. The sequence derives from a woman older than 75 with COVID-19, enrolled during active disease. The material sequenced was peripheral blood. The CDR3 protein: CASNLGQGAHEQYF. DNA sequence: TGTGCCAGCAACCTGGGACAGGGGGCCCACGAGCAGTACTTC.